This TCR beta chain was profiled in a study of T-cell memory formation after mild COVID-19. Study observations and caveats: The study found balanced CD4/CD8 in clones contracting day 15 to 85 and a CD4+ lean in later expanders.

V lost 6 bases, J lost 2 bases, and 4 bases stayed unmatched. Germline V CDR1 and CDR2: SGHVS, FNYEAQ. This CDR3 is built from 13 residues. With regard to this clonotype: Antigen: not known.

TCRdb recomputed calls from the 5' RACE reads with MiXCR, one row per CDR3 protein. The sample holds hundreds of thousands of distinct CDR3 sequences, around a quarter seen once. The sequencing input was PBMCs or a T cell subset sorted from them (not recorded which). The rearrangement joins TRBV7-6 to TRBJ2-7, with 7 bases that match TRBD1. The source is an adult woman who had mild COVID-19 (a few samples of this study predate the infection). Cell type and time point are not known. The CDR3 protein is CASSPTGAYEQYF. CDR3 nucleotide sequence: TGTGCCAGCAGTCCCACAGGGGCCTACGAGCAGTACTTC.